These T cell receptor beta chains were read from a single sample in a study of blood T cell repertoires in COVID-19. Assay: immunoSEQ multiplex PCR; the TCRdb copy retains only in-frame clones and omits some. The sample lists 45,000 to 55,000 clones, approximately 88% occurring once. Input material: peripheral blood. These receptors were obtained from a man aged 50 to 59 with active COVID-19. Each CDR3 is given without its conserved first and last residue.

cdr3_aa v_call
ASSLVAGTQY TRBV7-8
ASSPWTGGYNSPLH TRBV7-9
ASSRAAGGGATEAF TRBV18
ASSPIGGGNPDTQY TRBV27
ASSLEPLAGYGELF TRBV7-7
SVRRDMERGELF TRBV29-1
ASTAPGVEKLF TRBV6-6
ASSQDRLAGVQY TRBV4-3
ASSRRQEAF TRBV6-2/TRBV6-3
ASSSSRDSNEQF TRBV10-2
ASSLVSQETQY TRBV18